The 3 T cell receptor beta chains in this list originate from one sample, sequenced in a study of regulatory T cells in long-lasting Graves disease. Documented time point: persistent/refractory GD, antithyroid drugs over 5 years with positive TRAb. Extracted PBMC RNA gave rise to the TCR library. HTBI primers from iRepertoire and Arm-PCR of CDR3 regions yielded the TCR beta libraries. TCRdb fed the multiplex PCR reads into MiXCR, producing one record per CDR3 protein. The table lists 300,000 to 500,000 distinct CDR3 sequences, around 20% of them singletons. The material was peripheral blood mononuclear cells (PBMCs), obtained when the disease was refractory, from a patient treated with antithyroid drugs. The receptors were gathered from a female donor with Graves disease.

This clonotype was observed at least ten times. The chain is built from TRBV2 and TRBJ2-4, with 11 bases identical to TRBD2. CDR1 and CDR2 from the germline V gene are SNHLY and FYNNEI. The CDR3 has 17 residues. The junction had 3 bases not matched to a gene; V was cut back by 2 bases and J by 0 bases. The CDR3 sequence is CASSELAGGLAKNIQYF. The CDR3 DNA reads TGTGCCAGCAGTGAACTAGCGGGAGGCCTAGCCAAAAACATTCAGTACTTC.

The genes are TRBV30 and TRBJ2-7, with TRBD1 matching over 9 bases. From germline, CDR1 is GTSNPN and CDR2 SVGIG (reference sequence). CDR3 length: 14 residues. J lost 3 bases, V lost 3 bases, and 6 bases had no gene match. The CDR3 reads CAWSGTGQGYEQYF. The CDR3, as DNA: TGTGCCTGGAGCGGGACGGGACAGGGCTACGAGCAGTACTTC. The full variable domain, with the rest looked up from reference TRBV30 and TRBJ2-7, is SQTIHQWPATLVQPVGSPLSLECTVEGTSNPNLYWYRQAAGRGLQLLFYSVGIGQISSEVPQNLSASRPQDRQFILSSKKLLLSDSGFYLCAWSGTGQGYEQYFGPGTRLTVT.

The chain combines TRBV6-1 with TRBJ2-2; 11 nucleotides match TRBD1. The germline CDR1 and CDR2 sequences are MNHNS and SASEGT. The ends lost 7 bases at V and 5 bases at J; junction bases unmatched: 9. CDR3 length: 16 amino acids. The CDR3 nucleotides read TGTGCCAGCACCTCAGCCGGGACAGGGGGTACCGGGGAGCTGTTTTTT. As protein: CASTSAGTGGTGELFF.